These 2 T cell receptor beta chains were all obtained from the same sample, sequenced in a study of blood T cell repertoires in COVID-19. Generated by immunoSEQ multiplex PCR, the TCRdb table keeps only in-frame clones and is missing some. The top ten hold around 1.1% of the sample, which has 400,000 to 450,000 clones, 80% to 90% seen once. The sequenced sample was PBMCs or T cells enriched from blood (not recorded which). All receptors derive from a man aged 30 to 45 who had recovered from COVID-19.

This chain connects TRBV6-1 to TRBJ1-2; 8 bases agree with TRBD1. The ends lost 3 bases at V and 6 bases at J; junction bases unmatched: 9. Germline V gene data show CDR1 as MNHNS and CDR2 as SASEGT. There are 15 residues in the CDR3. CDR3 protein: CASSESVGGQDGYTF. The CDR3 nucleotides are TGTGCCAGCAGTGAGAGCGTTGGGGGACAGGATGGCTACACCTTC.

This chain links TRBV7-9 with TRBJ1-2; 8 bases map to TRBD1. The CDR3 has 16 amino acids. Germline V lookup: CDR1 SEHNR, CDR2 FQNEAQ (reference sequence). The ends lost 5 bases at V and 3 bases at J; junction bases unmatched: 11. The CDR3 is CASSLGQGLYDYGYTF. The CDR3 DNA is TGTGCCAGCAGCCTCGGACAGGGCCTATATGACTATGGCTACACCTTC.